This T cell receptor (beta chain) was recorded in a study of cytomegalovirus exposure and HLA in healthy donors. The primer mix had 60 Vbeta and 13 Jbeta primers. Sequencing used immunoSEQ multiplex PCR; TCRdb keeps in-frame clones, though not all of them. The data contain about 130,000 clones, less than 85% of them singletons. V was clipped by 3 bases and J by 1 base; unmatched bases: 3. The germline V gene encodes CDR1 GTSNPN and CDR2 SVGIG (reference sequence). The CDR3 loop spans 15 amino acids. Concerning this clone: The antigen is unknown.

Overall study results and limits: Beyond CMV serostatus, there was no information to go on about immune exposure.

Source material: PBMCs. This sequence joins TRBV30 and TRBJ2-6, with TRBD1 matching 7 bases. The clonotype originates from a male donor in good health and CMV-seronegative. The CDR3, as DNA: TGTGCCTGGAGGAGCAGGGGGTCTGGGGCCAACGTCCTGACTTTC. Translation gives CAWRSRGSGANVLTF.